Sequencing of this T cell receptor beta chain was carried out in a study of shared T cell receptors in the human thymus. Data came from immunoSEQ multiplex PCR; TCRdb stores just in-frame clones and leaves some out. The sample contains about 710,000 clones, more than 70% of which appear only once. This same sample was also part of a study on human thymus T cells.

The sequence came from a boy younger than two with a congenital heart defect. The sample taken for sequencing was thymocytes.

The CDR3 spells CASRLTGAVVTEAFF. The CDR3 nucleotides read TGTGCCAGCAGACTGACAGGGGCAGTTGTTACTGAAGCTTTCTTT. V gene TRBV6-1 combines with J gene TRBJ1-1; 8 bases are shared with TRBD1. Looked up from germline, CDR1 is MNHNS and CDR2 is SASEGT. The V gene end was trimmed by 6 bases and the J gene end by 5 bases; junction bases not matched to a gene: 11. There are 15 residues in the CDR3.